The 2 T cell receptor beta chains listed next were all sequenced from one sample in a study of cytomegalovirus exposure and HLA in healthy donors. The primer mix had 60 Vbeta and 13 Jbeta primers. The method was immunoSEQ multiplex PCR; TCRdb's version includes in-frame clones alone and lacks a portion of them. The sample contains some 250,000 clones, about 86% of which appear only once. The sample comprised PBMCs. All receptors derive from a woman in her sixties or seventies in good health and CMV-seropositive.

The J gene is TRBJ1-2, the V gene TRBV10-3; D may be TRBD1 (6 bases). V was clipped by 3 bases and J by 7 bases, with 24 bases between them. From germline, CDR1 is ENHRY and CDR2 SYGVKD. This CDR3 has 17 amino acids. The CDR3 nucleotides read TGTGCCATCAGTGACCCGGACATGGGGGCGGCTCGGGGTGGCTACACCTTC. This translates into CAISDPDMGAARGGYTF.

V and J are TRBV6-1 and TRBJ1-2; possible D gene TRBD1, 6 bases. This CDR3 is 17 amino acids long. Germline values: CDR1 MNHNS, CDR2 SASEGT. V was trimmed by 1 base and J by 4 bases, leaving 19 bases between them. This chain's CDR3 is CASSEGAGERIPYGYTF. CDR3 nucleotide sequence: TGTGCCAGCAGTGAAGGGGCAGGGGAAAGGATTCCCTATGGCTACACCTTC.